Below, one T cell receptor (beta chain) is given with its context. In the source study's methods: Amplified reference gene primers provided the basis for estimating nucleated cell counts. Generated by immunoSEQ multiplex PCR, the TCRdb table keeps only in-frame clones and is missing some. V and J calls and clone size are as listed in that table; D and trimming were resolved from the DNA. The sample has about 200,000 clones; 86% are singletons. This CDR3 has 14 amino acids. V was clipped by 4 bases and J by 6 bases, with 15 bases between them. Germline assignment: CDR1 KGHSH and CDR2 LQKENI. The source of the sample is a study of blood T cell repertoires in COVID-19. Turning to the study itself: COVID-19 samples, acute and convalescent, were from the United States, Italy and Spain. T cells, B-cell-depleted T cells, or PBMCs provided the cDNA or gDNA that served as material.

The chain combines TRBV18 with TRBJ1-2; D possibly corresponds to TRBD1 (6 bases). The source material was peripheral blood. The sequence was collected from a woman in her sixties or seventies with acute or convalescent COVID-19. The CDR3 spells CASSLIQGEDGYTF. CDR3 DNA: TGTGCCAGCTCACTGATACAGGGAGAGGATGGCTACACCTTC. Together with reference TRBV18 and TRBJ1-2, the CDR3 gives the full variable domain: NAGVMQNPRHLVRRRGQEARLRCSPMKGHSHVYWYRQLPEEGLKFMVYLQKENIIDESGMPKERFSAEFPKEGPSILRIQQVVRGDSAAYFCASSLIQGEDGYTFGSGTRLTVV.